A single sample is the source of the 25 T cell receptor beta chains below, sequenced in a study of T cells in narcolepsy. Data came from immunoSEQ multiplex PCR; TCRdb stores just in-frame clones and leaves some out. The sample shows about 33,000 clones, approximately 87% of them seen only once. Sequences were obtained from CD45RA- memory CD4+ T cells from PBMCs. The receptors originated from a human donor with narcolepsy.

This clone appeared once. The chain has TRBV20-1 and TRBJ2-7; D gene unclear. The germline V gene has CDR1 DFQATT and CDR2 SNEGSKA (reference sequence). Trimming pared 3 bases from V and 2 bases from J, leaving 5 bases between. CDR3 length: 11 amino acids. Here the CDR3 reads CSASAPYEQYF. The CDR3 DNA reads TGCAGTGCTAGTGCCCCCTACGAGCAGTACTTC.

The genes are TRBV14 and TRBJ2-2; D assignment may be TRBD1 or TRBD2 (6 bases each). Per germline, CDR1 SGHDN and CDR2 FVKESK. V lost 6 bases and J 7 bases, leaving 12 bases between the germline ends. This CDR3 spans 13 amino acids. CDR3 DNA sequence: TGTGCCAGCAGTCTGAGGGGGGACGGGGAGCTGTTTTTT. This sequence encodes CASSLRGDGELFF.

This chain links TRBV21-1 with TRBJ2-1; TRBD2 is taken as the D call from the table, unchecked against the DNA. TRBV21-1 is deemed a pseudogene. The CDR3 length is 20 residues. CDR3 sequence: CASSKGTSGTFRSSYNEQFF. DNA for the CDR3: TGTGCCAGCAGCAAGGGGACTAGCGGGACCTTTCGTAGCTCCTACAATGAGCAGTTCTTC.

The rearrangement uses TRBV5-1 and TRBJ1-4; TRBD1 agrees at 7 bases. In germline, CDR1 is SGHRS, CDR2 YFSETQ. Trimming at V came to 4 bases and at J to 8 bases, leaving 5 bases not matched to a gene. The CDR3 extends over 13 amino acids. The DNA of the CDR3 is TGCGCCAGCAGCCCTAGACAGGGCGAAAAACTGTTTTTT. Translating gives CASSPRQGEKLFF. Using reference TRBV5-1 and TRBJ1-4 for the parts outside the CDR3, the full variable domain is KAGVTQTPRYLIKTRGQQVTLSCSPISGHRSVSWYQQTPGQGLQFLFEYFSETQRNKGNFPGRFSGRQFSNSRSEMNVSTLELGDSALYLCASSPRQGEKLFFGSGTQLSVL.

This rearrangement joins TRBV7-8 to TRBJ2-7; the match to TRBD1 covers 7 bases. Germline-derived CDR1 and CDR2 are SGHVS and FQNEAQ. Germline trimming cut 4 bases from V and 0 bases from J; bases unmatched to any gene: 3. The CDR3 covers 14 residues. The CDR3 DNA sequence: TGTGCCAGCAGCTGGGACAGACCCTCCTACGAGCAGTACTTC. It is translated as CASSWDRPSYEQYF.

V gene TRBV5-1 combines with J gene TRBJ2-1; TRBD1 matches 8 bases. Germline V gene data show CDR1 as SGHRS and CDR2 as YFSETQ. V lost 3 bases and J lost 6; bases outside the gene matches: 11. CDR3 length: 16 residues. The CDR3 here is CASSSSRGQGTNEQFF. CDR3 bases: TGCGCCAGCAGCTCGAGCCGTGGACAGGGTACCAATGAGCAGTTCTTC.

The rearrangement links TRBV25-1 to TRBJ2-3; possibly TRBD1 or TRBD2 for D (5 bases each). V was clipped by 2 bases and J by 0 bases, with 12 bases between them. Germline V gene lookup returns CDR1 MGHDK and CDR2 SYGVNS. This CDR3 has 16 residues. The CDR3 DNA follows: TGTGCCAGCAGTGAACAGGCCGGGACCAGCACAGATACGCAGTATTTT. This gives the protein CASSEQAGTSTDTQYF.

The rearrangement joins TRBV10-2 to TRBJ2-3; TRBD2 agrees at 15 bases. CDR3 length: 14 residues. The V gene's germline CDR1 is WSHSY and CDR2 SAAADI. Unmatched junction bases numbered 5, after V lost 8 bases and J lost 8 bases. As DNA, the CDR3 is TGCGCCAGCGGGACTAGCGGGAGGTTTAGTACGCAGTATTTT. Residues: CASGTSGRFSTQYF.

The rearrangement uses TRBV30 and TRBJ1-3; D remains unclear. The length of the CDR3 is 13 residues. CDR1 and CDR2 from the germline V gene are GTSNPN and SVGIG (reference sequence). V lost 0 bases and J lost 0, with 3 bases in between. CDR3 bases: TGTGCCTGGAGTGTAGACTCTGGAAACACCATATATTTT. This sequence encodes CAWSVDSGNTIYF.

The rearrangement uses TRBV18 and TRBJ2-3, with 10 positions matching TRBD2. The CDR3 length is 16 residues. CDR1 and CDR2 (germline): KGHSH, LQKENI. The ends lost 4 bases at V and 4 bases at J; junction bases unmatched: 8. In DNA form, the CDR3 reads TGTGCCAGCTCACTCTTGCTAGCGGGAGTAGCAGATACGCAGTATTTT. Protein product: CASSLLLAGVADTQYF.

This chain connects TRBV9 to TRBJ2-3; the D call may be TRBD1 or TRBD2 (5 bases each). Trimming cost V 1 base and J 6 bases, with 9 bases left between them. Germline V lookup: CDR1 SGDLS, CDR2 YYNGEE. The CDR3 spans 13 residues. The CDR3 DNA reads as TGTGCCAGCAGCGTAAAGGGACGTGATACGCAGTATTTT. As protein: CASSVKGRDTQYF. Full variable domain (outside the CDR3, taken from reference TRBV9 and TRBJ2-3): DSGVTQTPKHLITATGQRVTLRCSPRSGDLSVYWYQQSLDQGLQFLIQYYNGEERAKGNILERFSAQQFPDLHSELNLSSLELGDSALYFCASSVKGRDTQYFGPGTRLTVL.

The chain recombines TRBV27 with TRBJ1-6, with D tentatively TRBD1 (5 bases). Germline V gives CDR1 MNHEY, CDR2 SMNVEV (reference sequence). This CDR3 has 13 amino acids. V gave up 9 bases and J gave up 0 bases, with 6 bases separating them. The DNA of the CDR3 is TGTGCCAGAGGGGACTCCTATAATTCACCCCTCCACTTT. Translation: CARGDSYNSPLHF.

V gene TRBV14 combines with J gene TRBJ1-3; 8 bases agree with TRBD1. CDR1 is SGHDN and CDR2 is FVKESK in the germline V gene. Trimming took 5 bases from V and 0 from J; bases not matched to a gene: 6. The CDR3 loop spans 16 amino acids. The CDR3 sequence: CASSGQGIYSGNTIYF. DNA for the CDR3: TGTGCCAGCAGCGGACAGGGTATCTACTCTGGAAACACCATATATTTT.

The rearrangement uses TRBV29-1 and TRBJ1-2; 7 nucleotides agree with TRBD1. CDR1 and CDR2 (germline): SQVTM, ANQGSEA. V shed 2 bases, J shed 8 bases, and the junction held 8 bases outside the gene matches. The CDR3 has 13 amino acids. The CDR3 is CSVESERGRGYTF. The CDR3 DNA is TGCAGCGTTGAAAGCGAGAGGGGGCGAGGCTACACCTTC.

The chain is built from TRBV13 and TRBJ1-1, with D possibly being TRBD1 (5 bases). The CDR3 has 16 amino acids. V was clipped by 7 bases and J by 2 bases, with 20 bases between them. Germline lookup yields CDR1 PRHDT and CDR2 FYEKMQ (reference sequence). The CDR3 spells CASTESTVQRNTEAFF. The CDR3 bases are TGTGCCAGCACCGAGTCGACAGTTCAACGAAACACTGAAGCTTTCTTT.

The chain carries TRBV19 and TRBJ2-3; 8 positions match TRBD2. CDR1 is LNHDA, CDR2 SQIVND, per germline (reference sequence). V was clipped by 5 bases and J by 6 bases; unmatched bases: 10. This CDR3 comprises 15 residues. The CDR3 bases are TGTGCCAGTAGTGCCTCGGGGGGGCAGGGCGATACGCAGTATTTT. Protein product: CASSASGGQGDTQYF.

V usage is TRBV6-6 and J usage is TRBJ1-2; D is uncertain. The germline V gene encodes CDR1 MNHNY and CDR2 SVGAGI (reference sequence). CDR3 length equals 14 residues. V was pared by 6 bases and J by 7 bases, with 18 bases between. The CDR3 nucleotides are TGTGCCAGCAGCCGCCGCGACTCGGGTTCTGGCTACACCTTC. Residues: CASSRRDSGSGYTF.

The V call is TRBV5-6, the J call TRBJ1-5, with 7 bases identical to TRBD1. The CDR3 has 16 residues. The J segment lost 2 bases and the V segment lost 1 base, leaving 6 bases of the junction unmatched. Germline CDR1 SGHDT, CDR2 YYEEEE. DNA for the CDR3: TGTGCCAGCAGCTTGAAAGGGGGCGGCGGCAATCAGCCCCAGCATTTT. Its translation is CASSLKGGGGNQPQHF.

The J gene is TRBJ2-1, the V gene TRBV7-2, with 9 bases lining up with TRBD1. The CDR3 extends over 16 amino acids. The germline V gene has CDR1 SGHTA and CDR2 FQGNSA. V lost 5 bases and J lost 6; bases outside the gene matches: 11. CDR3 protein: CASSRGGTGPRNEQFF. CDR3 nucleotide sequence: TGTGCCAGCAGCCGCGGAGGGACAGGGCCCCGCAATGAGCAGTTCTTC.

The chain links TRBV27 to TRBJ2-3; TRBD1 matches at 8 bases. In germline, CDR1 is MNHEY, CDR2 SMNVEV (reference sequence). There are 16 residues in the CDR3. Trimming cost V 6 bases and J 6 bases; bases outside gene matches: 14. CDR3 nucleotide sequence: TGTGCCAGCAGGCCAGGGGGCAGGGTACATACGGATACGCAGTATTTT. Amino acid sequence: CASRPGGRVHTDTQYF.

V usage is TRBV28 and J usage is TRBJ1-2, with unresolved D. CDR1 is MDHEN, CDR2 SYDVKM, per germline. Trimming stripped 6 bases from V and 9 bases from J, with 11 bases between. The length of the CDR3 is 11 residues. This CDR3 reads CASSRLGSYTF. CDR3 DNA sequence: TGTGCCAGCAGCCGACTTGGGAGCTACACCTTC.

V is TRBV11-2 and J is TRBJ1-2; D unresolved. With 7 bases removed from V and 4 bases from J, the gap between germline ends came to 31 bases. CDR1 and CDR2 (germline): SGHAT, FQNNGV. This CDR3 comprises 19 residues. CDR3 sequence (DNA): TGTGCCAGCACCCCAAGCCCCGGCAGCCCACTTGTTTGGGGCTATGGCTACACCTTC. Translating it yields CASTPSPGSPLVWGYGYTF.

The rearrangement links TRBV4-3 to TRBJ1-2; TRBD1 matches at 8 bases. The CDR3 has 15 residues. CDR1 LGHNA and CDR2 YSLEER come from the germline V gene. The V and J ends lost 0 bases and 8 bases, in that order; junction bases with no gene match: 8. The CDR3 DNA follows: TGCGCCAGCAGCCAAGATCACAGGGGGGCTTGGGGCTACACCTTC. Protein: CASSQDHRGAWGYTF.

CDR3 sequence reads: CASSESNTMNTEAFF. CDR3 coding DNA: TGTGCCAGCAGTGAATCCAACACCATGAACACTGAAGCTTTCTTT. This chain connects TRBV25-1 to TRBJ1-1; D unclear. The CDR3 is made up of 15 amino acids. V was cut by 1 base and J by 0 bases, with 9 bases left in between. The germline V gene encodes CDR1 MGHDK and CDR2 SYGVNS. The whole variable domain, remainder taken from reference TRBV25-1 and TRBJ1-1, is EADIYQTPRYLVIGTGKKITLECSQTMGHDKMYWYQQDPGMELHLIHYSYGVNSTEKGDLSSESTVSRIRTEHFPLTLESARPSHTSQYLCASSESNTMNTEAFFGQGTRLTVV.

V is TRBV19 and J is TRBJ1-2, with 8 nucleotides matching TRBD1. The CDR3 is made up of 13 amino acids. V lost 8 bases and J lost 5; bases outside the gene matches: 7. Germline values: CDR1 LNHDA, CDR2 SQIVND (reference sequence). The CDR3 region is CASVPQGGYGYTF. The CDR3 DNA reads TGTGCCAGTGTACCACAGGGGGGATATGGCTACACCTTC.